These 6 T cell receptor beta chains were all obtained from the same sample, sequenced in a study of blood T cell repertoires in COVID-19. Method: immunoSEQ multiplex PCR; TCRdb's copy keeps in-frame clones and lacks some. The sample has hundreds of thousands of clones, about 85% seen once. The sample taken for sequencing was PBMCs or T cells enriched from blood (not recorded which). All receptors derive from a man in his forties who had recovered from COVID-19.

This chain joins TRBV6-5 and TRBJ1-2, with a weak D call TRBD1 (5 bases). Germline-derived CDR1 and CDR2 are MNHEY and SVGAGI. Deletions cut 4 bases from V and 7 bases from J, with 16 bases between. The CDR3 totals 14 residues. Here the CDR3 DNA reads TGTGCCAGCAGTTCGCCCTCAGGGAAGTCTGGCTACACCTTC. Encoded protein: CASSSPSGKSGYTF.

This chain connects TRBV9 to TRBJ1-2; D is perhaps TRBD1 (5 bases). CDR1 and CDR2 from the germline V gene are SGDLS and YYNGEE. Trimming shortened V by 0 bases and J by 8 bases, and 14 bases separated the two germline ends. The length of the CDR3 is 14 residues. The CDR3 bases are TGTGCCAGCAGCGTAGGGGAGCGGGGCGGCGGCTACACCTTC. Residues: CASSVGERGGGYTF.

This clone was seen more than once but under ten times. The gene calls are TRBV4-3 and TRBJ2-7, with unresolved D. The length of the CDR3 is 13 residues. Germline V gene lookup returns CDR1 LGHNA and CDR2 YSLEER. V lost 3 bases and J lost 5, with 11 bases in between. For the CDR3, the DNA is TGCGCCAGCAGCCACCCCGAGGAGAACGAGCAGTACTTC. This gives the protein CASSHPEENEQYF.

To note about this clone: A read error may account for a junction end that differs from germline. The chain couples TRBV10-3 to TRBJ2-7, with unresolved D. The germline V gene encodes CDR1 ENHRY and CDR2 SYGVKD. The CDR3 contains 12 residues. CDR3 bases: TGTGCCATCAGCTCGTCCTCCTACGATCAGTACTTC. This encodes CAISSSSYDQYF.

This chain joins TRBV27 and TRBJ1-4; D is possibly TRBD1 (5 bases). Trimming removed 6 bases at V and 7 bases at J, with 15 bases between. This CDR3 has 14 amino acids. In germline, CDR1 is MNHEY, CDR2 SMNVEV (reference sequence). Here the CDR3 DNA reads TGTGCCAGCAGCCAAGGACACCTACCTGAAAAACTGTTTTTT. Protein: CASSQGHLPEKLFF.

This clone was seen a single time. V and J are TRBV24-1 and TRBJ2-2, with 15 positions matching TRBD2. J was trimmed by 5 bases and V by 3 bases; bases with no gene match: 3. CDR1 and CDR2 from the germline V gene are KGHDR and SFDVKD. The CDR3 contains 17 residues. This CDR3 is CATSDPGLAGGTGELFF. CDR3 in DNA: TGTGCCACCAGTGATCCGGGACTAGCGGGAGGAACCGGGGAGCTGTTTTTT.